This paragraph covers one TCR beta chain sequence. What it binds is not known. The source of the sample is a study of cytomegalovirus exposure and HLA in healthy donors. Overall study results and limits: Analyses of presence and absence presupposed an approximately uniform sequencing depth across donors.

Primers: 60 Vbeta forward and 13 Jbeta reverse. Repertoires were generated with immunoSEQ multiplex PCR, while TCRdb's copy carries only in-frame clones and drops some. The sample shows under 200,000 clones, 80% to 85% of them seen only once. The CDR3 length is 14 residues. The junction had 9 bases not matched to a gene; V was cut back by 7 bases and J by 4 bases. Germline assignment: CDR1 MDHEN and CDR2 SYDVKM. Sequenced: PBMCs. The chain has TRBV28 and TRBJ1-1; 7 bases agree with TRBD1. The receptor was derived from a woman aged 18-30 years in good health and CMV-seronegative. The CDR3 DNA is TGTGCCAGCATCGTCAGTGGGACAGCCACTGAAGCTTTCTTT. Residues: CASIVSGTATEAFF.